The present T cell receptor (beta chain) was sequenced within a study of CD8+ T cells in alopecia areata. Study-wide results and limits: Lesional scalp, notably in alopecia totalis/universalis, had clonality above that of normal scalp.

Trimming removed 3 bases from V and 8 bases from J, with 11 bases in between. Germline assignment: CDR1 MNHEY and CDR2 SMNVEV (reference sequence). The CDR3 is 13 residues long. This clone showed up just once. Its antigen remains unknown. Extraction of RNA preceded its reverse transcription into cDNA, which served as the sequencing template. Generated by immunoSEQ multiplex PCR, the TCRdb table keeps only in-frame clones and is missing some. The sample contains 100,000 to 150,000 clones, approximately 49% of which appear only once. Here the sequenced sample was CD8+ T cells sorted from blood, taken at week 0. V is TRBV27 and J is TRBJ2-1, with TRBD1 as a possible D gene (6 bases). This TCR came from a human donor with alopecia areata. The CDR3: CASSFRTVHEQFF. The DNA for the CDR3 is TGTGCCAGCAGTTTTCGGACAGTTCATGAGCAGTTCTTC.